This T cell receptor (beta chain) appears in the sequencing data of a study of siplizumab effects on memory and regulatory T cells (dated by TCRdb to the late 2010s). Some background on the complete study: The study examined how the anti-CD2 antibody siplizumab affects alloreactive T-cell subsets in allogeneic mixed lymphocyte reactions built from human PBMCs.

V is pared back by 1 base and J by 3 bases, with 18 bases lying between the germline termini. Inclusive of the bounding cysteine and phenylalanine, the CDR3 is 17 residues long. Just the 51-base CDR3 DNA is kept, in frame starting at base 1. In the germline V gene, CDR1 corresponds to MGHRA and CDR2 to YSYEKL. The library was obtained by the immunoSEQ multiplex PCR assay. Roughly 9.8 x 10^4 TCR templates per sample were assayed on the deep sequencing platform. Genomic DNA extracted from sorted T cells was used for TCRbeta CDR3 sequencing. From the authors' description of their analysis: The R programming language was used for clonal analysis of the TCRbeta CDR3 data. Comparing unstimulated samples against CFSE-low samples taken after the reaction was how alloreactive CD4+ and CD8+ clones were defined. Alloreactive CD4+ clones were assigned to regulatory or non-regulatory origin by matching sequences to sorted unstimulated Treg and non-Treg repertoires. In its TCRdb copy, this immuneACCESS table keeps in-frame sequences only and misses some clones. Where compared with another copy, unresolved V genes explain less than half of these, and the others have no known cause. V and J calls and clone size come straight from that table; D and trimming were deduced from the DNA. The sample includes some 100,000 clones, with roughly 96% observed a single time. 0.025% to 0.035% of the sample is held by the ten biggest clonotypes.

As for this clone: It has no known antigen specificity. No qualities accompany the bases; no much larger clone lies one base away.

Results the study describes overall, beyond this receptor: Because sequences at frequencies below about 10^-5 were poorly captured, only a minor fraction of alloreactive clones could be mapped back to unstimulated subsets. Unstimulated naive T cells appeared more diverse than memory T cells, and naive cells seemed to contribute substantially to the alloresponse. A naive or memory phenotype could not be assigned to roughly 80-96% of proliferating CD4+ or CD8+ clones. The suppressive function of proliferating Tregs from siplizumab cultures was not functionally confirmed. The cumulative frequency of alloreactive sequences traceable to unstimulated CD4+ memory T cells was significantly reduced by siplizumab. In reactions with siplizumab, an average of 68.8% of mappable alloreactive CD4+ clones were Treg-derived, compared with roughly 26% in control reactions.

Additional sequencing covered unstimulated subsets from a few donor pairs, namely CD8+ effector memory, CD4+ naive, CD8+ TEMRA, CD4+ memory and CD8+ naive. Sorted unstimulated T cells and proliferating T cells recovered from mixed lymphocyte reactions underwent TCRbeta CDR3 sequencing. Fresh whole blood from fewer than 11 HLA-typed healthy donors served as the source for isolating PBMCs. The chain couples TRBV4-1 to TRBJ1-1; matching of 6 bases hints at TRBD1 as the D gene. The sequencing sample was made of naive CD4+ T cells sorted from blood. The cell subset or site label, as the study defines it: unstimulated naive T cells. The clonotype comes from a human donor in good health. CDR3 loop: CASSQVPGGGAYTEAFF. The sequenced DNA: TGCGCCAGCAGCCAAGTTCCCGGGGGGGGCGCATACACTGAAGCTTTCTTT.